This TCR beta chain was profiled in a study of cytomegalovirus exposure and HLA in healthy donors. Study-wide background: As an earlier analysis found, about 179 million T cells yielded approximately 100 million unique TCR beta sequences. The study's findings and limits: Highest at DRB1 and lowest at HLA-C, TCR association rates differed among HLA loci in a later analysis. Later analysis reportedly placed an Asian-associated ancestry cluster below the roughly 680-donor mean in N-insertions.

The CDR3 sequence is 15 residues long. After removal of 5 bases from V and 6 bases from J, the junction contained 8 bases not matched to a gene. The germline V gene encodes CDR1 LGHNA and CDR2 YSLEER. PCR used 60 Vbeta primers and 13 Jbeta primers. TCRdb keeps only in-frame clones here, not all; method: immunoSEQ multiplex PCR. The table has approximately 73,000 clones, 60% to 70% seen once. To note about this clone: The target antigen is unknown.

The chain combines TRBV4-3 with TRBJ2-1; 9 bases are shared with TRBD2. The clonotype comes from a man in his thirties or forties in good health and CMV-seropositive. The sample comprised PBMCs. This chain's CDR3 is CASSYQLAGLNEQFF. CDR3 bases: TGCGCCAGCAGCTACCAACTAGCGGGCCTCAATGAGCAGTTCTTC.